This TCR beta chain originates from a study of OX40 agonist ivuxolimab in advanced cancers. Only in-frame clones appear in the TCRdb table, and some are missing; sequencing was by immunoSEQ multiplex PCR. Among 100,000 or so clones listed, approximately 90% were seen once. This clone was found once. The CDR3 sequence is 17 residues long. This receptor was obtained from an adult with an advanced solid tumor such as melanoma, head and neck, liver or kidney cancer. The V gene is TRBV21-1, the J gene TRBJ2-1; the DNA was not used to check the table's D call, TRBD2. TRBV21-1 has pseudogene status. The starting material was CD4+ or CD8+ T cells sorted from blood, obtained in a trial of the OX40 agonist ivuxolimab. The CDR3 nucleotides read TGTGCCAGCAGCACCCTACGGGGGCGGGAGGGGGTCAATGAGCAGTTCTTC. Translated, it gives CASSTLRGREGVNEQFF.